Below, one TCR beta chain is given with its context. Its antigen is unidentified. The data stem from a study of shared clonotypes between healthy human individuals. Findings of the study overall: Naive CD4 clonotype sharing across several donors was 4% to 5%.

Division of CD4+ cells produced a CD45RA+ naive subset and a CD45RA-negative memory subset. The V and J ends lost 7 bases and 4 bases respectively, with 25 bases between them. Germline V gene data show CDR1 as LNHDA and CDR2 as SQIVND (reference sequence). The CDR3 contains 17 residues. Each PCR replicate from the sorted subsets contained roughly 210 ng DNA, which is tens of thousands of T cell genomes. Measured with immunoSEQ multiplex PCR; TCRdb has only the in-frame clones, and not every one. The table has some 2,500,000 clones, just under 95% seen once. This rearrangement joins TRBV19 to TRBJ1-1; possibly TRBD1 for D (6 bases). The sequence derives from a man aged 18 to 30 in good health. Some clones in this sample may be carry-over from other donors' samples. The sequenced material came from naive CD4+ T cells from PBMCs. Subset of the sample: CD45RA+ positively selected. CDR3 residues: CASTKIWGAGDVTEAFF. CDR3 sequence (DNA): TGTGCCAGTACCAAAATCTGGGGGGCAGGCGATGTCACTGAAGCTTTCTTT.